This TCR beta chain was recorded in a study of blood T cell repertoires in COVID-19. Looking at the study overall: Material from acute and convalescent COVID-19 was sourced from the United States, Italy and Spain. T cells, B-cell-depleted T cells, or PBMCs provided the cDNA or gDNA that served as material.

Only in-frame clones appear in the TCRdb table, and some are missing; sequencing was by immunoSEQ multiplex PCR. Of roughly 500,000 clones detected, about 88% appear once; the ten largest clones hold approximately 0.9%. Germline values: CDR1 SGHVS, CDR2 FQNEAQ. Germline trimming cut 4 bases from V and 3 bases from J; bases unmatched to any gene: 3. The CDR3 sequence is 13 residues long. The clonotype was recovered from a young man with COVID-19, enrolled during active disease. The specimen was peripheral blood. This chain joins TRBV7-8 and TRBJ2-7; 7 bases are shared with TRBD2. In DNA form, the CDR3 reads TGTGCCAGCAGCTCAACGGGGGGCTACGAGCAGTACTTC. It specifies CASSSTGGYEQYF.